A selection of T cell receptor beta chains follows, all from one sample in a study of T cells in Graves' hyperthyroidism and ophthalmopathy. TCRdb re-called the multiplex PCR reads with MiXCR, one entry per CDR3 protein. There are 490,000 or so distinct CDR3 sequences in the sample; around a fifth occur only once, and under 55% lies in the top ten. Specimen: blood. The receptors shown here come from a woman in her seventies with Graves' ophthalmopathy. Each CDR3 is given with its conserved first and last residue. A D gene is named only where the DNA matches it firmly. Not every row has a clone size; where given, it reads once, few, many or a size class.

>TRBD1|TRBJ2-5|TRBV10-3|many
TGTGCCATCAGTGAGCCAGGACAGGGGAAAGAGACCCAGTACTTC
CAISEPGQGKETQYF
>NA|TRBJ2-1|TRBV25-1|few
TGTGCCAGCAGTAGCCCTTTAGAGGTTGAGCAGTTCTTC
CASSSPLEVEQFF
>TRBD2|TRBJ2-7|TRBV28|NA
TGTGCCAGCAGTTTATCTAGCGGGAGTGGCGAGCAGTACTTC
CASSLSSGSGEQYF
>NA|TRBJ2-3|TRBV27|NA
TGTGCCAGCAGTGGGGGGCAGGGTCGGACAGATACGCAGTATTTT
CASSGGQGRTDTQYF
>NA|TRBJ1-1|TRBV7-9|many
TGTGCCAGCAGCCTGGCCCCAGGAGCCACTGAAGCTTTCTTT
CASSLAPGATEAFF
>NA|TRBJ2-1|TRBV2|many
TGTGCCAGCAGGTCCAATGGGGGTGAGCAGTTCTTC
CASRSNGGEQFF
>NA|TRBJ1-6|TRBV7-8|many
TGTGCCAGCAGCTTCTTACCGGGGGTTAATTCACCCCTCCACTTT
CASSFLPGVNSPLHF
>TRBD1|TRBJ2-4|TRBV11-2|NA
TGTGCCAGCAGTCGACAGGGGCTCCAAGCCAAAAACATTCAGTACTTC
CASSRQGLQAKNIQYF
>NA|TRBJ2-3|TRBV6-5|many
TGTGCCAGCAGTTATGGTGGCGGGTGGGGAGATACGCAGTATTTT
CASSYGGGWGDTQYF
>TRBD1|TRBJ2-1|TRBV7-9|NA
TGTGCCAGCAGCTCCACCGATTTCGGACAGGGGGCCTACAATGAGCAGTTCTTC
CASSSTDFGQGAYNEQFF
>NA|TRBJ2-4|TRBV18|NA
TGTGCCAGCTCACTGGGGTTGCTAGCCAAAAACATTCAGTACTTC
CASSLGLLAKNIQYF
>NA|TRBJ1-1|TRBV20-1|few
TGCAGTGCTAGGGCAGCGGAGAACACTGAAGCTTTCTTT
CSARAAENTEAFF
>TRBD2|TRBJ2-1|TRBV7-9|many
TGTGCCAGCAGCGGACCACTAGCGGGAGGGCCCGGTGAGCAGTTCTTC
CASSGPLAGGPGEQFF
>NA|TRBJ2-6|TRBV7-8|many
TGTGCCAGCAGCTTACTGAGAACTGGGGCCAACGTCCTGACTTTC
CASSLLRTGANVLTF
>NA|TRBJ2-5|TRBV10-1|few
TGCGCCAGCAGTGACCGGGTGGGAGAGACCCAGTACTTC
CASSDRVGETQYF
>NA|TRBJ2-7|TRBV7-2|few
TGTGCCAGCAGCTTAGGTTTCAGATACGAGCAGTACTTC
CASSLGFRYEQYF
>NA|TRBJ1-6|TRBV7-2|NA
TGTGCCAGCAGCTTAGCTCTGACTAATTCACCCCTCCACTTT
CASSLALTNSPLHF
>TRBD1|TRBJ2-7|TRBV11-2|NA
TGTGCCAGCAGGGACAGGGGTTTCTCCTTCGGCTCCTACGAGCAGTACTTC
CASRDRGFSFGSYEQYF
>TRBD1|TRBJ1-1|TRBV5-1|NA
TGCGCCAGCAGCAGGGGACAGGCAATACGGGACACTGAAGCTTTCTTT
CASSRGQAIRDTEAFF
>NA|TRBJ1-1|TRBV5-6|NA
TGTGCCAGCAGCTTGGGGGCCCTGGATAGGAACACTGAAGCTTTCTTT
CASSLGALDRNTEAFF
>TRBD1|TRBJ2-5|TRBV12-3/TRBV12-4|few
TGTGCCAGCAGTTTAGCGACAGGGTGGGAGACCCAGTACTTC
CASSLATGWETQYF
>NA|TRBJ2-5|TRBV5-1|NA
TGCGCCAGCCGGCAGAATCAAGAGACCCAGTACTTC
CASRQNQETQYF
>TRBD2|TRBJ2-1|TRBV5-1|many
TGTGCCAGCAGTTTATTAGCGGGAGACTACAATGAGCAGTTCTTC
CASSLLAGDYNEQFF
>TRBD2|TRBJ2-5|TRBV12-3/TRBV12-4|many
TGTGCCAGCAGTTTACGACTAGCGGGATGGGGAGAGACCCAGTACTTC
CASSLRLAGWGETQYF
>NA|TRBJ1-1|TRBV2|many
TGTGCCAGCAGCACCGACACTGAAGCTTTCTTT
CASSTDTEAFF
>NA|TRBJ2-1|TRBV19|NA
TGTGCCAGTAGTATTGAAGGGGCAGTGCAGTTCTTC
CASSIEGAVQFF
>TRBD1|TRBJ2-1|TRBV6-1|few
TGTGCCAGCACCGGCCGGGACAGGGGCTACAATGAGCAGTTCTTC
CASTGRDRGYNEQFF
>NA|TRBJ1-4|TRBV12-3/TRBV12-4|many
TGTGCCAGCAGTTTTCAGGCACATGAAAAACTGTTTTTT
CASSFQAHEKLFF
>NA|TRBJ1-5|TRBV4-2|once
TGTGCCAGCAGCCAAGATTGGGCAGCCCAGCCCCAGCATTTT
CASSQDWAAQPQHF
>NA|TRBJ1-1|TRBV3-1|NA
TGTGCCAGCAGCCAAGCTCCGTTGAACACTGAAGCTTTCTTT
CASSQAPLNTEAFF
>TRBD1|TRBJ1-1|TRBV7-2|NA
TGTGCCAGCACCCCCAGGCAGGGGGGGACTGAAGCTTTCTTT
CASTPRQGGTEAFF
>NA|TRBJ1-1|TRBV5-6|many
TGTGCCAGCAGCTCCCTTGTGGGCGGGCAGGCCACTGAAGCTTTCTTT
CASSSLVGGQATEAFF
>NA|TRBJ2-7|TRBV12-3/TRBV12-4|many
TGTGCCAGCAGTTTCTCAGGAGTCGACGAGCAGTACTTC
CASSFSGVDEQYF
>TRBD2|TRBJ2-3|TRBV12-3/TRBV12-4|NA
TGTGCCAGGGGGACTAGCGGGACGGAGGGAGATACGCAGTATTTT
CARGTSGTEGDTQYF
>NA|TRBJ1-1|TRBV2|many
TGTGCCAGCAGGAGACTAGCTAACACTGAAGCTTTCTTT
CASRRLANTEAFF
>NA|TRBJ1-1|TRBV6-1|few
TGTGCCAGCAGTGAAGTAAATGAAGCTTTCTTT
CASSEVNEAFF
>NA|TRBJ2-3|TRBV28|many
TGTGCCAGCAGTTTATCAGGCGAGGGCACAGATACGCAGTATTTT
CASSLSGEGTDTQYF
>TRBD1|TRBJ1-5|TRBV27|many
TGTGCCAGCAGTTTGGGACAGGGGACTCAGCCCCAGCATTTT
CASSLGQGTQPQHF
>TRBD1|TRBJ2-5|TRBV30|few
TGTGCCTGGATACAGGGGTTGGGGGAGACCCAGTACTTC
CAWIQGLGETQYF
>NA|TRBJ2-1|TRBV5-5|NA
TGTGCCAGCAGCTTGCGGGGAAACCCATCCTACAATGAGCAGTTCTTC
CASSLRGNPSYNEQFF
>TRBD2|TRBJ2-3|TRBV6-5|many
TGTGCCAGCAGTTACTCGACACTCTTAGCGGGAGTCCCAGATACGCAGTATTTT
CASSYSTLLAGVPDTQYF
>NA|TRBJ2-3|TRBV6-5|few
TGTGCCAGCAGTTACTGGTCAACTAGCACAGATACGCAGTATTTT
CASSYWSTSTDTQYF
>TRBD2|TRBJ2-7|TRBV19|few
TGTGCCAGTAGTATTGCCCTCCCGAGCGGGACCGGTTCCTACGAGCAGTACTTC
CASSIALPSGTGSYEQYF
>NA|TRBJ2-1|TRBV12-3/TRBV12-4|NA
TGTGCCAGCAGTTCCCGGTTGTGGGGATCCCCCTACAATGAGCAGTTCTTC
CASSSRLWGSPYNEQFF
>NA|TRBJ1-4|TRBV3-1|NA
TGTGCCAGCAGCCGGAAAACAGGACAACTTGAAAAACTGTTTTTT
CASSRKTGQLEKLFF
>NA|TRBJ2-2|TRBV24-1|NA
TGTGCCACCAGTGGGAGCACCAGCGGCACCGGGGAGCTGTTTTTT
CATSGSTSGTGELFF
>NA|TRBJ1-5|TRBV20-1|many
TGCAGTGCCGGGCTAGGGTCCAATCAGCCCCAGCATTTT
CSAGLGSNQPQHF
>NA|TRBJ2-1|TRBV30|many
TGTGCCTGGAGTCGGCGGGGAGATGAGCAGTTCTTC
CAWSRRGDEQFF
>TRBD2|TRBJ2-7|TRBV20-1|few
TGCAGTGCTATAGGACTAGCGGCCCCCAAAAGGCACGACGAGCAGTACTTC
CSAIGLAAPKRHDEQYF
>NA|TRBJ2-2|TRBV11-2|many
TGTGCCAGCACCCCCGGGGTCAGGAACGGGGAGCTGTTTTTT
CASTPGVRNGELFF
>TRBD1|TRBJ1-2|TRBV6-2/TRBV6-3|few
TGTGCCAGCCTCGCGCACAGGGGTAGTGGCTACACCTTC
CASLAHRGSGYTF
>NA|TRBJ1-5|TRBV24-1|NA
TGTGCCACCAGTCCTCTGGGCGGGAGTCAGCCCCAGCATTTT
CATSPLGGSQPQHF
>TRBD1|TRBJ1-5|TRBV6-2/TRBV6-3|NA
TGTGCCAGCAGTTACGGGGGGACAGGGGGGTATCAGCCCCAGCATTTT
CASSYGGTGGYQPQHF
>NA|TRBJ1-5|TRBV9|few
TGTGCCAGCGGAACAGGAGATCAGCCCCAGCATTTT
CASGTGDQPQHF